This is a list of T cell receptor beta chains from one sample in a study of cytomegalovirus exposure and HLA in healthy donors. The method was immunoSEQ multiplex PCR; TCRdb's version includes in-frame clones alone and lacks a portion of them. The profile shows about 60,000 clones, 80% to 90% of them singletons. Sequencing input: PBMCs. Receptor source: a man between 18 and 35 years old in good health and CMV-seronegative. CDR3s include the opening cysteine and the closing phenylalanine or tryptophan. The size entry is marked missing in some rows and otherwise reads once, few, many or a size class.

V gene: TRBV10-1; clone size: few; J gene: TRBJ2-3; CDR3 length: 14; CDR3 protein: CASRSNSGGSTQYF
V gene: TRBV29-1; clone size: NA; J gene: TRBJ2-1; CDR3 length: 15; CDR3 protein: CSVEGDSSSYNEQFF
V gene: TRBV6-4; clone size: NA; J gene: TRBJ2-1; CDR3 length: 14; CDR3 protein: CASSDVDTHGEQFF
V gene: TRBV6-5; clone size: NA; J gene: TRBJ1-1; CDR3 length: 13; CDR3 protein: CASSYSEFRWAFF
V gene: TRBV5-1; clone size: NA; J gene: TRBJ2-7; CDR3 length: 14; CDR3 protein: CASSQDSASYEQYF
V gene: TRBV7-8; clone size: once; J gene: TRBJ2-5; CDR3 length: 16; CDR3 protein: CASSLAGTGVQETQYF
V gene: TRBV5-4; clone size: few; J gene: TRBJ1-6; CDR3 length: 15; CDR3 protein: CASSFGVSYNSPLHF
V gene: TRBV14; clone size: NA; J gene: TRBJ1-1; CDR3 length: 16; CDR3 protein: CASSQDGRTGGFSAFF
V gene: TRBV7-9; clone size: NA; J gene: TRBJ2-5; CDR3 length: 13; CDR3 protein: CASSLAGVETQYF
V gene: TRBV7-3; clone size: NA; J gene: TRBJ2-1; CDR3 length: 15; CDR3 protein: CASSISGGRDNEQFF
V gene: TRBV6-5; clone size: NA; J gene: TRBJ1-4; CDR3 length: 15; CDR3 protein: CASSYSTGLREKLFF
V gene: TRBV6-5; clone size: NA; J gene: TRBJ1-6; CDR3 length: 14; CDR3 protein: CASSYSQYNSPLHF
V gene: TRBV6-5; clone size: once; J gene: TRBJ1-3; CDR3 length: 14; CDR3 protein: CASTQGASGNTIYF
V gene: TRBV5-1; clone size: NA; J gene: TRBJ1-2; CDR3 length: 14; CDR3 protein: CASSLGGGEAGYTF
V gene: TRBV29-1; clone size: NA; J gene: TRBJ1-1; CDR3 length: 16; CDR3 protein: CSVGELLLRMNTEAFF
V gene: TRBV6-4; clone size: NA; J gene: TRBJ1-5; CDR3 length: 13; CDR3 protein: CASSDYEGGPQHF
V gene: TRBV11-3; clone size: few; J gene: TRBJ2-7; CDR3 length: 12; CDR3 protein: CASSTTGYEQYF
V gene: TRBV5-1; clone size: NA; J gene: TRBJ2-7; CDR3 length: 15; CDR3 protein: CASSLAQGVTYEQYF
V gene: TRBV30; clone size: NA; J gene: TRBJ2-4; CDR3 length: 14; CDR3 protein: CAWSQTGSKNIQYF
V gene: TRBV7-8; clone size: NA; J gene: TRBJ2-7; CDR3 length: 16; CDR3 protein: CASSQTWGTGTYEQYF
V gene: TRBV14; clone size: once; J gene: TRBJ2-5; CDR3 length: 15; CDR3 protein: CASSQWGLVGETQYF
V gene: TRBV5-8; clone size: few; J gene: TRBJ1-2; CDR3 length: 14; CDR3 protein: CASSVGRGAIGYTF
V gene: TRBV27; clone size: NA; J gene: TRBJ1-6; CDR3 length: 13; CDR3 protein: CASQTGFDSPLHF
V gene: TRBV29-1; clone size: NA; J gene: TRBJ2-7; CDR3 length: 12; CDR3 protein: CSVEDSGAGQYF
V gene: TRBV9; clone size: NA; J gene: TRBJ1-6; CDR3 length: 15; CDR3 protein: CASSVGAGDNSPLHF
V gene: TRBV4-2; clone size: NA; J gene: TRBJ1-5; CDR3 length: 19; CDR3 protein: CASSQEAQHRPGGNQPQHF